This T cell receptor (beta chain) is from a study of blood T cell repertoires in COVID-19. This clone has a handful of counts. The protocol was immunoSEQ multiplex PCR, while the TCRdb copy is restricted to in-frame clones and leaves out a portion. Of approximately 150,000 clones listed, roughly 81% are singletons. This clonotype was sampled from a human donor with acute or convalescent COVID-19. The donor label of this sample is uncertain. What was sequenced was peripheral blood.

The chain's CDR3 is CASSATGPGGYEQYF. The CDR3 nucleotides read TGTGCCAGCAGCGCCACAGGGCCTGGTGGTTACGAGCAGTACTTC. The J gene is TRBJ2-7, the V gene TRBV5-5; weak D call: TRBD1 (6 bases). Trimming took off 4 bases at V and 4 bases at J, with 18 bases between the two ends. This CDR3 spans 15 amino acids. Germline lookup yields CDR1 SGHKS and CDR2 YYEKEE (reference sequence).